Presented here are 17 T cell receptor beta chains from one specimen sequenced in a study of PD-1 blockade in classical Hodgkin lymphoma. The repertoire was sequenced with immunoSEQ multiplex PCR; TCRdb's copy has only in-frame clones and lacks some. The table shows around 30,000 clones, with approximately 90% occurring only once. The time point: cycle 4 day 1 (C4D1), after 6 weeks of nivolumab. Exposure to brentuximab vedotin varied, and each patient had relapsed following autologous stem cell transplantation. Researchers used magnetic negative selection to pull out pure CD4+ T cells from thawed PBMCs. The source was CD4+ T cells from blood, collected before the fourth cycle of nivolumab. The receptor source for this set is a human donor with classical Hodgkin lymphoma.

The chain recombines TRBV18 with TRBJ2-7; 7 bases match TRBD1. The CDR3 is 16 residues long. The ends lost 6 bases at V and 4 bases at J; junction bases unmatched: 15. The germline V gene encodes CDR1 KGHSH and CDR2 LQKENI. CDR3 coding DNA: TGTGCCAGCTCGCTTCTCCCCCCGGGACAGCCATACGAGCAGTACTTC. This encodes CASSLLPPGQPYEQYF.

V usage is TRBV11-2 and J usage is TRBJ2-5; 10 bases are a match to TRBD1. The germline CDR1 and CDR2 sequences are SGHAT and FQNNGV. The V and J ends lost 6 bases and 5 bases, in that order; junction bases with no gene match: 9. This CDR3 contains 15 residues. The CDR3, as DNA: TGTGCCAGCAGGGGATCGGGACAGGGGACGGAGACCCAGTACTTC. This translates into CASRGSGQGTETQYF.

This rearrangement joins TRBV18 to TRBJ2-1; 8 nucleotides line up with TRBD2. CDR1 is KGHSH and CDR2 is LQKENI in the germline V gene. The length of the CDR3 is 15 residues. Trimming took 4 bases from V and 7 from J; bases not matched to a gene: 9. For the CDR3, the DNA is TGTGCCAGCTCACTTGGGACTAGAAAGGGGAATGAGCAGTTCTTC. Its protein product is CASSLGTRKGNEQFF.

V is TRBV5-1 and J is TRBJ1-6; 9 nucleotides line up with TRBD1. Per germline, CDR1 SGHRS and CDR2 YFSETQ. The J segment lost 6 bases and the V segment lost 1 base, leaving 5 bases of the junction unmatched. The CDR3 totals 16 residues. The CDR3 protein is CASSLNGQGFNSPLHF. The CDR3 region has the DNA TGCGCCAGCAGCTTGAATGGACAGGGGTTTAATTCACCCCTCCACTTT.

This chain joins TRBV6-1 and TRBJ1-1, with TRBD1 as a possible D gene (5 bases). V was shortened by 7 bases and J by 10 bases, with 19 bases between the two germline ends. The germline V gene encodes CDR1 MNHNS and CDR2 SASEGT. The CDR3 runs 13 residues. The CDR3 spells CASMPWAGGAAFF. CDR3 sequence (DNA): TGTGCCAGCATGCCGTGGGCCGGTGGGGCAGCTTTCTTT.

V is TRBV5-6 and J is TRBJ2-7; 9 bases map to TRBD2. Germline-derived CDR1 and CDR2 are SGHDT and YYEEEE. With 1 base clipped from V and 0 bases from J, the junction kept 5 bases outside the gene matches. This CDR3 is built from 16 residues. The DNA for the CDR3 is TGTGCCAGCAGCTTGTCTGGCGGGGGGGCCTCCTACGAGCAGTACTTC. It specifies CASSLSGGGASYEQYF.

The gene calls are TRBV7-9 and TRBJ1-1; TRBD1 matches at 8 bases. Germline V gene lookup returns CDR1 SEHNR and CDR2 FQNEAQ (reference sequence). The length of the CDR3 is 14 residues. Trimming cost V 3 bases and J 4 bases; bases outside gene matches: 4. The CDR3 here is CASSFQTGATEAFF. In DNA form, the CDR3 reads TGTGCCAGCAGCTTCCAGACAGGGGCCACTGAAGCTTTCTTT. The full variable domain, rest sourced from reference TRBV7-9 and TRBJ1-1, is DTGVSQNPRHKITKRGQNVTFRCDPISEHNRLYWYRQTLGQGPEFLTYFQNEAQLEKSRLLSDRFSAERPKGSFSTLEIQRTEQGDSAMYLCASSFQTGATEAFFGQGTRLTVV.

This clone was seen only once. The J gene is TRBJ2-3, the V gene TRBV27, with TRBD2 matching over 8 bases. Looked up from germline, CDR1 is MNHEY and CDR2 is SMNVEV (reference sequence). V lost 6 bases to trimming and J lost 7 bases; unmatched junction nucleotides: 12. This CDR3 comprises 15 residues. As DNA, the CDR3 is TGTGCCAGCAGATGGTCCCGGGAGGGCTGGAATACGCAGTATTTT. Translation gives CASRWSREGWNTQYF.

This clone was counted once. The chain joins TRBV5-6 to TRBJ1-2; D uncertain. Germline CDR1 SGHDT, CDR2 YYEEEE. The CDR3 runs to 13 residues. Trimming removed 0 bases from V and 4 bases from J, with 7 bases in between. The CDR3 region has the DNA TGTGCCAGCAGCTTGGCAGGAGGCTATGGCTACACCTTC. Amino acids: CASSLAGGYGYTF.

This clone was found once. The chain couples TRBV19 to TRBJ2-1; D is perhaps TRBD1 (5 bases). Trimming cost V 5 bases and J 9 bases, with 14 bases left between them. Germline V CDR1 and CDR2: LNHDA, SQIVND (reference sequence). The length of the CDR3 is 13 residues. The DNA for the CDR3 is TGTGCCAGTAGTCAGGGTGTCCGAGGTGAGCAGTTCTTC. The encoded protein is CASSQGVRGEQFF.

This chain uses TRBV25-1 with TRBJ1-5, with 7 bases matching TRBD1. Germline lookup yields CDR1 MGHDK and CDR2 SYGVNS. The CDR3 extends over 14 amino acids. With V trimmed by 6 bases and J by 3 bases, 5 bases remained unmatched. The chain's CDR3 is CASSQTGINQPQHF. CDR3 sequence (DNA): TGTGCCAGCAGCCAGACAGGGATCAATCAGCCCCAGCATTTT.

The rearrangement joins TRBV27 to TRBJ1-6; TRBD1 is a possible D gene (5 bases). V lost 4 bases, J lost 7 bases, and 17 bases lay in between. CDR3 length equals 16 residues. Germline-derived CDR1 and CDR2 are MNHEY and SMNVEV (reference sequence). Here the CDR3 reads CASSSPPGLGNSPLHF. CDR3 coding DNA: TGTGCCAGCAGTTCACCCCCGGGACTGGGAAATTCACCCCTCCACTTT.

This chain uses TRBV4-1 with TRBJ2-5; 10 nucleotides agree with TRBD1. Germline CDR1 reads MGHRA; CDR2 reads YSYEKL. Losses at the gene ends were 3 bases for V and 5 bases for J; bases not matched to a gene: 3. This CDR3 has 14 residues. The CDR3 DNA reads TGCGCCAGCAGCCAGACAGGGGGCGTGGAGACCCAGTACTTC. It encodes CASSQTGGVETQYF.

The genes are TRBV27 and TRBJ2-5, with TRBD2 matching 11 bases. Germline V gene data show CDR1 as MNHEY and CDR2 as SMNVEV (reference sequence). V was pared by 3 bases and J by 5 bases, with 2 bases of the junction left unmatched. The CDR3 runs 14 residues. CDR3 sequence reads: CASSFSGRGETQYF. The CDR3 DNA reads TGTGCCAGCAGTTTTAGCGGGAGGGGCGAGACCCAGTACTTC.

The chain employs TRBV2 and TRBJ2-7; 12 bases line up with TRBD2. Germline CDR1 reads SNHLY; CDR2 reads FYNNEI. The V segment lost 1 base and the J segment 3 bases; nucleotides outside the gene matches: 1. The CDR3 runs to 15 residues. The CDR3 is CASSEGLAGDYEQYF. Written as DNA, the CDR3 is TGTGCCAGCAGTGAAGGACTAGCGGGAGACTACGAGCAGTACTTC. The complete variable domain, with remaining parts taken from reference TRBV2 and TRBJ2-7, reads EPEVTQTPSHQVTQMGQEVILRCVPISNHLYFYWYRQILGQKVEFLVSFYNNEISEKSEIFDDQFSVERPDGSNFTLKIRSTKLEDSAMYFCASSEGLAGDYEQYFGPGTRLTVT.

The chain combines TRBV6-5 with TRBJ2-7, with D possibly matching TRBD2 (7 bases). CDR1 is MNHEY and CDR2 is SVGAGI in the germline V gene. V was pared by 6 bases and J by 3 bases, with 12 bases between. The CDR3 is 13 amino acids. The CDR3 DNA sequence: TGTGCCAGCAGAACAGGGACTAACTACGAGCAGTACTTC. Translated: CASRTGTNYEQYF.

The gene calls are TRBV6-6 and TRBJ1-1, with 7 bases that match TRBD1. The length of the CDR3 is 14 residues. Germline V gene data show CDR1 as MNHNY and CDR2 as SVGAGI (reference sequence). Losses at the gene ends were 6 bases for V and 3 bases for J; bases not matched to a gene: 7. This CDR3 is CASSRTGADTEAFF. The CDR3, as DNA: TGTGCCAGCAGCCGAACAGGGGCGGACACTGAAGCTTTCTTT.